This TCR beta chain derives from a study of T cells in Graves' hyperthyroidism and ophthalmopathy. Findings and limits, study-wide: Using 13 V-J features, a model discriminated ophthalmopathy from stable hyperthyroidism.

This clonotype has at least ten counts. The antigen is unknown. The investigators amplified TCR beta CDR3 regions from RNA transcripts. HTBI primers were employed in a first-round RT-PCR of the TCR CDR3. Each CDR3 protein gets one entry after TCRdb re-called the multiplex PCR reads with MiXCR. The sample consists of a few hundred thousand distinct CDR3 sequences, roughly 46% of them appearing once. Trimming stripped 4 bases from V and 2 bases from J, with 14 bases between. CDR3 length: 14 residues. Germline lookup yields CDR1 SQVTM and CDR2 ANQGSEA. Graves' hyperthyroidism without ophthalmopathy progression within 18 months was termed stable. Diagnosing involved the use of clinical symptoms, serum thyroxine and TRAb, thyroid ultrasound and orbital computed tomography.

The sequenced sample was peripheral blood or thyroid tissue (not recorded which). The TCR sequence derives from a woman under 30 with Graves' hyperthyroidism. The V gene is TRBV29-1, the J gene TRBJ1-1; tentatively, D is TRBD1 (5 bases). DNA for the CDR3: TGCAGCGTTGTAGGTCGGGGCCTCAACACTGAAGCTTTCTTT. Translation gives CSVVGRGLNTEAFF.